What follows describes a single T cell receptor (beta chain). Its antigen is as yet unknown. The data were obtained in a study of T-cell memory formation after mild COVID-19. From 5'RACE with constant-segment primers came TCR alpha and TCR beta cDNA libraries that carried sample barcodes and UMIs. TCRdb reprocessed the 5' RACE reads via MiXCR and lists one record per CDR3 protein. The sample lists approximately 350,000 distinct CDR3 sequences, approximately 12% occurring once. Whole-study findings and limits: Later expanders leaned CD4+, whereas clones that contracted between day 15 and 85 were balanced CD4/CD8. Cross-reactive memory seemingly joined, as some responding clones were found in pre-infection memory. Nothing confirmed that second-wave clones peaking on day 37 were specific for SARS-CoV-2.

The CDR3 sequence is 14 residues long. V lost 7 bases and J lost 1, with 13 bases in between. Germline V gene lookup returns CDR1 SGHVS and CDR2 FNYEAQ. This TCR was recovered from a man between 18 and 35 years old who had mild COVID-19 (a few samples of this study predate the infection). Cell type and time point are not known. V and J are TRBV7-6 and TRBJ2-5; perhaps TRBD1 as D (6 bases). The sequencing input was PBMCs or a T cell subset sorted from them (not recorded which). The CDR3 sequence is CASTIQGGQETQYF. DNA for the CDR3: TGTGCCAGCACCATTCAAGGGGGCCAAGAGACCCAGTACTTC.